This paragraph reports one T cell receptor beta chain. This specimen belongs to a study of blood T cell repertoires in COVID-19. In the study overall: Acute and convalescent COVID-19 samples came from the United States, Italy and Spain.

V was trimmed by 4 bases and J by 0 bases, leaving 7 bases between them. This CDR3 contains 12 residues. The germline gives CDR1 SQVTM, CDR2 ANQGSEA. Profiled with immunoSEQ multiplex PCR; TCRdb holds only in-frame clones, not every one. The table has a few hundred thousand clones, approximately 78% seen once. The specimen was PBMCs or T cells enriched from blood (not recorded which). The chain combines TRBV29-1 with TRBJ2-7; TRBD2 is a possible D gene (6 bases). This receptor was taken from a man between 40 and 49 years old who had recovered from COVID-19. Written as DNA, the CDR3 is TGCAGCGTTGTCGGGAGCTCCTACGAGCAGTACTTC. This gives the protein CSVVGSSYEQYF.